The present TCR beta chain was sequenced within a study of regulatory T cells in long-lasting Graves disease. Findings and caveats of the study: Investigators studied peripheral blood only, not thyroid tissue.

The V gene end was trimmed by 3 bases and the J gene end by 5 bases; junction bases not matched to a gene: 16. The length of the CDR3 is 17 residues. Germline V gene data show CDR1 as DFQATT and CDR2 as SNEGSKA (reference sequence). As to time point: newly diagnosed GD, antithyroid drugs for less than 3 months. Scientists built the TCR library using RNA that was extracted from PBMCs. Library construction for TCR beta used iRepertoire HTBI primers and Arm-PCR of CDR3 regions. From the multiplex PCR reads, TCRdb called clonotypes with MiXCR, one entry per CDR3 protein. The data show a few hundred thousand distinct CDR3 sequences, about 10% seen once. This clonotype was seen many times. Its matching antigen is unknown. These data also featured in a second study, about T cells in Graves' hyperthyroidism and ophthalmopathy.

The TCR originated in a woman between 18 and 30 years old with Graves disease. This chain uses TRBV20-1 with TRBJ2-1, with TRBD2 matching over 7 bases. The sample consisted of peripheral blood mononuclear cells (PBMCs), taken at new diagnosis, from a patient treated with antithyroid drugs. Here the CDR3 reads CSASGPRSAGIDNEQFF. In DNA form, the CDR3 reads TGCAGTGCTAGCGGCCCCCGGTCAGCGGGAATCGACAATGAGCAGTTCTTC.